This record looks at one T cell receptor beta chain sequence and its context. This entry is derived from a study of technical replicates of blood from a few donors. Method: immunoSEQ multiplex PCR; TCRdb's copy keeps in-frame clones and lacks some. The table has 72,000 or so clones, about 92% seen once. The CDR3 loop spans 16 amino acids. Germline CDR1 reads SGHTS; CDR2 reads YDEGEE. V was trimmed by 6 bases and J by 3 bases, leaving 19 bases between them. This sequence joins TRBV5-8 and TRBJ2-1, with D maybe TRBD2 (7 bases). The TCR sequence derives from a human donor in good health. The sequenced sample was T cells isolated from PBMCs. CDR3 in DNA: TGTGCCAGCATCCGGACAGCGGCTAGCGGCTACAATGAGCAGTTCTTC. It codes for CASIRTAASGYNEQFF.